Below, 3 T cell receptor beta chains from the same sample are listed, as sequenced in a study of blood T cell repertoires in COVID-19. Sequencing used immunoSEQ multiplex PCR; TCRdb keeps in-frame clones, though not all of them. The repertoire holds about 250,000 clones, with just over 85% as singletons. The source material was PBMCs or T cells enriched from blood (not recorded which). The receptors were sampled from a man in his forties who had recovered from COVID-19.

The CDR3 DNA follows: TGCGCCAGCAGATTTAGAGGCCTTCGGGGGGCGGGGGTGAATTTCATGAACACTGAAGCTTTCTTT. Translation gives CASRFRGLRGAGVNFMNTEAFF. The rearrangement joins TRBV4-1 to TRBJ1-1, with D possibly matching TRBD1 (6 bases). The germline V gene encodes CDR1 MGHRA and CDR2 YSYEKL. The CDR3 contains 22 residues. Trimming took 6 bases from V and 0 from J, leaving 35 bases between them.

The sample holds a few counts of this clone. This sequence joins TRBV5-4 and TRBJ2-7; 7 bases line up with TRBD1. The trim removed 4 bases at V and 1 base at J, leaving 23 bases unmatched. The CDR3 spans 20 residues. CDR1 SGHNT and CDR2 YYREEE come from the germline V gene (reference sequence). The CDR3 DNA follows: TGTGCCAGCAGCGGGTCTCGGGATGGGACAGCGATTCTTAGGTCCTACGAGCAGTACTTC. Amino acid sequence: CASSGSRDGTAILRSYEQYF.

This chain links TRBV5-5 with TRBJ2-4; weak D call: TRBD1 (6 bases). The CDR3 is 14 amino acids. CDR1 and CDR2 from the germline V gene are SGHKS and YYEKEE (reference sequence). V dropped 4 bases and J dropped 5 bases, with 13 bases sitting between them. CDR3 residues: CASSRTASQNIQYF. In DNA, the CDR3 is TGTGCCAGCAGCCGGACAGCGTCCCAAAACATTCAGTACTTC.